The next 16 T cell receptor beta chains were all read from a single sample in a study of cytomegalovirus exposure and HLA in healthy donors. With 60 Vbeta and 13 Jbeta primers, the PCR was carried out. TCRdb's copy holds only in-frame clones and misses some; the assay was immunoSEQ multiplex PCR. Of approximately 200,000 clones in the sample, 75% to 90% are singletons; the top ten hold 6.5%. Sequencing used PBMCs. Every receptor here comes from a woman between 45 and 60 years old in good health and CMV-seropositive.

The table lists this clone with a count of one. The chain links TRBV29-1 to TRBJ1-1, with a possible D match to TRBD1 (5 bases). The CDR3 spans 13 residues. Germline loops: CDR1 SQVTM, CDR2 ANQGSEA. V lost 4 bases and J 3 bases, leaving 12 bases between the germline ends. CDR3 nucleotide sequence: TGCAGCGTTGTATGGGGCATGGACACTGAAGCTTTCTTT. Translating it yields CSVVWGMDTEAFF.

This chain joins TRBV7-6 and TRBJ2-5, with 12 bases identical to TRBD2. Germline CDR1 and CDR2: SGHVS and FNYEAQ. The CDR3 has 15 residues. V lost 5 bases to trimming and J lost 3 bases; unmatched junction nucleotides: 4. The CDR3 DNA sequence: TGTGCCAGCAGCCCTCGGACTAGCGGGGAAGAGACCCAGTACTTC. Translation: CASSPRTSGEETQYF.

J is TRBJ2-1 and V is TRBV18; a possible D gene is TRBD2 (7 bases). The V and J ends lost 3 bases and 0 bases respectively, with 15 bases between them. The germline V gene encodes CDR1 KGHSH and CDR2 LQKENI. The CDR3 extends over 17 amino acids. The CDR3 sequence: CASSPWGGAGSYNEQFF. CDR3 bases: TGTGCCAGCTCACCGTGGGGGGGCGCGGGCTCCTACAATGAGCAGTTCTTC.

Comment on this clone: A junction end diverges from the germline sequence, so it may reflect a read error. The genes are TRBV7-9 and TRBJ2-7; 12 positions agree with TRBD2. This CDR3 has 16 amino acids. Germline CDR1 and CDR2: SEHNR and FQNEAQ (reference sequence). The CDR3 nucleotides are TGTTCCAGCAGCTCCCTAACTACTAGCGGGAGGTACGAGCAGTACTTC. Protein sequence: CSSSSLTTSGRYEQYF.

This clone was detected only once. The chain links TRBV6-5 to TRBJ2-5; maybe TRBD2 (5 bases). Trimming stripped 5 bases from V and 5 bases from J, with 6 bases between. CDR1 and CDR2 (germline): MNHEY, SVGAGI. This CDR3 is 11 amino acids long. The CDR3 bases are TGTGCCAGCAGTGGGGAGGAGACCCAGTACTTC. Its translation: CASSGEETQYF.

The chain couples TRBV6-1 to TRBJ1-1; D unclear. The length of the CDR3 is 15 residues. Germline assignment: CDR1 MNHNS and CDR2 SASEGT. V lost 4 bases, J lost 1 base, and 13 bases lay in between. The CDR3 loop is CASSAQIIGNTEAFF. For the CDR3, the DNA is TGTGCCAGCAGTGCCCAGATAATTGGGAACACTGAAGCTTTCTTT.

CDR3 residues: CASSRGLAGGSLTDTQYF. As DNA, the CDR3 is TGCGCCAGCAGCAGAGGACTAGCGGGGGGGAGCCTAACAGATACGCAGTATTTT. The chain links TRBV5-1 to TRBJ2-3; 15 nucleotides match TRBD2. The CDR3 contains 18 residues. From germline, CDR1 is SGHRS and CDR2 YFSETQ. The V gene end was trimmed by 4 bases and the J gene end by 3 bases; junction bases not matched to a gene: 9.

This chain joins TRBV5-1 and TRBJ2-5; possibly TRBD1 for D (5 bases). The V gene lost 0 bases and the J gene lost 1 base, with 16 bases spanning the gap. The CDR3 totals 17 residues. The germline V gene has CDR1 SGHRS and CDR2 YFSETQ. The CDR3 protein is CASSLARHGHIQETQYF. The CDR3 nucleotides are TGCGCCAGCAGCTTGGCGCGGCACGGACACATCCAAGAGACCCAGTACTTC.

The V gene is TRBV4-1, the J gene TRBJ2-3; 12 nucleotides agree with TRBD2. J gave up 7 bases and V 0 bases, and 8 bases lay outside the gene matches. This CDR3 spans 17 amino acids. Germline V gene data show CDR1 as MGHRA and CDR2 as YSYEKL. CDR3 sequence reads: CASSQDRASGGANTQYF. The CDR3 DNA is TGCGCCAGCAGCCAAGATCGAGCTAGCGGGGGGGCAAATACGCAGTATTTT.

The chain uses TRBV6-1 and TRBJ2-4; D may be TRBD1 (6 bases). The V gene lost 6 bases and the J gene lost 0 bases, with 12 bases spanning the gap. The CDR3 is 15 residues long. Germline loops: CDR1 MNHNS, CDR2 SASEGT. CDR3 nucleotides: TGTGCCAGCAGAGACAGGATAATAGCCAAAAACATTCAGTACTTC. This sequence encodes CASRDRIIAKNIQYF.

The chain recombines TRBV5-1 with TRBJ1-4; possibly TRBD1 for D (5 bases). The CDR3 is 14 amino acids. Germline CDR1 is SGHRS and CDR2 is YFSETQ. V shed 5 bases and J shed 3 bases, with 11 bases lying between them. This chain's CDR3 is CASSPQGANEKLFF. The CDR3 DNA reads as TGCGCCAGCAGTCCCCAGGGCGCTAATGAAAAACTGTTTTTT.

The CDR3 reads CASSLDGSHETQYF. Here the CDR3 DNA reads TGTGCCAGCAGCTTAGACGGGAGTCATGAGACCCAGTACTTC. V gene TRBV11-2 combines with J gene TRBJ2-5; D might be TRBD2 (6 bases). This CDR3 is built from 14 residues. The germline gives CDR1 SGHAT, CDR2 FQNNGV. V gave up 0 bases and J gave up 5 bases, with 10 bases separating them.

The rearrangement links TRBV10-3 to TRBJ2-3; TRBD2 might be the D (6 bases). Between the trimmed V and J ends, which lost 4 bases and 5 bases, there was a span of 16 bases. CDR3 length: 15 amino acids. Germline values: CDR1 ENHRY, CDR2 SYGVKD. The chain's CDR3 is CAISGPSAGGDTQYF. DNA for the CDR3: TGTGCCATCAGTGGACCTAGCGCCGGGGGAGATACGCAGTATTTT.

The genes are TRBV4-3 and TRBJ2-2, with no clear D. The germline V and J ends were trimmed by 1 base and 2 bases, with 5 bases remaining between them. The CDR3 runs to 14 residues. Germline values: CDR1 LGHNA, CDR2 YSLEER. In DNA form, the CDR3 reads TGCGCCAGCAGCCAAGGGGCTAACACCGGGGAGCTGTTTTTT. This encodes CASSQGANTGELFF.

The V and J genes are TRBV28 and TRBJ1-4; D gene unclear. Deletions cut 7 bases from V and 8 bases from J, with 14 bases between. Germline V lookup: CDR1 MDHEN, CDR2 SYDVKM. The CDR3 runs 13 residues. In nucleotides, the CDR3 is TGTGCCAGCACTCACCCCCGGGTGGAAAAACTGTTTTTT. Its translation is CASTHPRVEKLFF.

The chain is built from TRBV4-2 and TRBJ2-7, with TRBD2 matching 9 bases. Trimming cost V 0 bases and J 3 bases; bases outside gene matches: 9. Germline CDR1 is LGHNA and CDR2 is YNFKEQ. The CDR3 is 17 amino acids. CDR3 sequence (DNA): TGTGCCAGCAGCCAAGATGGGCGGGAGGGCCCTCTCTACGAGCAGTACTTC. Protein: CASSQDGREGPLYEQYF.